Below, 9 T cell receptor beta chains from the same sample are listed, as sequenced in a study of blood T cell repertoires in COVID-19. Here immunoSEQ multiplex PCR was the method, and the copy in TCRdb shows in-frame clones only, minus some. The sample carries some 260,000 clones, around 89% recorded once. Sequencing was performed on PBMCs or T cells enriched from blood (not recorded which). The receptors originated from a man aged 40-50 years who had recovered from COVID-19.

This clone appeared once. The chain uses TRBV7-9 and TRBJ1-2; a possible D gene is TRBD1 (6 bases). The germline V gene encodes CDR1 SEHNR and CDR2 FQNEAQ (reference sequence). The CDR3 sequence is 12 residues long. The V end was cut by 5 bases, the J end by 6 bases, with 10 bases between. The DNA of the CDR3 is TGTGCCAGCAGCCGGACAGAGGATGGCTACACCTTC. It is translated as CASSRTEDGYTF.

This clone was seen just once. In DNA, the CDR3 is TGTGCCAGCAGCCGAGAGGACACAGACACCTACGAGCAGTACTTC. This translates into CASSREDTDTYEQYF. This chain joins TRBV7-3 and TRBJ2-7, with a possible D match to TRBD1 (5 bases). The CDR3 covers 15 residues. The germline CDR1 and CDR2 sequences are SGHTA and FQGTGA. The V end lost 5 bases, the J end lost 2 bases, and 16 bases lay between the germline ends.

This chain connects TRBV6-2 or TRBV6-3 to TRBJ2-1, with no clear D. The germline gives CDR1 MNHEY, CDR2 SVGEGT. The CDR3 consists of 15 residues. V lost 5 bases, J lost 0 bases, and 11 bases lay in between. Here the CDR3 DNA reads TGTGCCAGCAGTACTGAATTGAGCTCCTACAATGAGCAGTTCTTC. It yields the protein CASSTELSSYNEQFF.

The rearrangement uses TRBV18 and TRBJ1-1; D is uncertain. V lost 3 bases, J lost 6 bases, and 11 bases lay in between. CDR3 size: 13 residues. Germline values: CDR1 KGHSH, CDR2 LQKENI. This CDR3 is CASSPIGSAEAFF. The CDR3 coding sequence is TGTGCCAGCTCACCGATAGGTAGCGCTGAAGCTTTCTTT.

The CDR3 reads CASSLPLTSGYTDTQYF. For the CDR3, the DNA is TGCGCCAGCAGCTTACCACTCACTAGCGGTTACACAGATACGCAGTATTTT. The genes are TRBV5-1 and TRBJ2-3, with TRBD2 identical over 8 bases. Trimming at V came to 2 bases and at J to 2 bases, leaving 10 bases not matched to a gene. This CDR3 is built from 17 residues. Germline-derived CDR1 and CDR2 are SGHRS and YFSETQ.

The chain joins TRBV9 to TRBJ2-7; D remains unclear. CDR1 and CDR2 (germline): SGDLS, YYNGEE. This CDR3 spans 13 amino acids. V was shortened by 3 bases and J by 0 bases, with 7 bases between the two germline ends. The DNA of the CDR3 is TGTGCCAGCAGCGACGAGTCCTCCTACGAGCAGTACTTC. This encodes CASSDESSYEQYF.

The chain recombines TRBV27 with TRBJ2-7; 15 positions agree with TRBD2. This CDR3 comprises 18 residues. V lost 5 bases and J lost 4; bases outside the gene matches: 12. Germline loops: CDR1 MNHEY, CDR2 SMNVEV (reference sequence). This CDR3 is CASSRLYGTSGGIYEQYF. CDR3 nucleotides: TGTGCCAGCAGTCGCCTCTACGGGACTAGCGGGGGGATTTACGAGCAGTACTTC.

The chain joins TRBV11-2 to TRBJ2-7; 10 bases agree with TRBD1. Germline V gives CDR1 SGHAT, CDR2 FQNNGV. The V and J ends lost 8 bases and 1 base, in that order; junction bases with no gene match: 2. This CDR3 region has 13 residues. The DNA of the CDR3 is TGTGCCAGCTTGGGACAGGGGTCCTACGAGCAGTACTTC. Protein: CASLGQGSYEQYF.

The chain is built from TRBV6-5 and TRBJ1-1; 7 bases line up with TRBD1. J lost 3 bases, V lost 7 bases, and 8 bases had no gene match. The CDR3 runs to 14 residues. Germline loops: CDR1 MNHEY, CDR2 SVGAGI. CDR3: CASNHRGAYTEAFF. Here the CDR3 DNA reads TGTGCCAGCAACCACAGGGGCGCGTACACTGAAGCTTTCTTT.